The 27 T cell receptor beta chains below all came from one sample that was sequenced in a study of cytomegalovirus exposure and HLA in healthy donors. The PCR used 60 Vbeta and 13 Jbeta primers. Measured with immunoSEQ multiplex PCR; TCRdb has only the in-frame clones, and not every one. The data contain roughly 230,000 clones, just under 80% of them seen just once; the ten biggest clones take up about 0.47%. The sequenced material came from PBMCs. These receptors all stem from a boy younger than 18 in good health and CMV-seronegative.

This clone was seen more than once but under ten times. V and J are TRBV6-1 and TRBJ1-2; 9 nucleotides line up with TRBD1. The V and J ends lost 3 bases and 3 bases, in that order; junction bases with no gene match: 5. This CDR3 contains 15 residues. Germline CDR1 reads MNHNS; CDR2 reads SASEGT. The chain's CDR3 is CASSDTGGEDYGYTF. CDR3 nucleotide sequence: TGTGCCAGCAGTGACACAGGGGGCGAGGACTATGGCTACACCTTC.

This clone was recorded a few times. The chain has TRBV7-9 and TRBJ2-7; 8 nucleotides match TRBD2. The V gene's germline CDR1 is SEHNR and CDR2 FQNEAQ (reference sequence). Unmatched junction bases numbered 11, after V lost 5 bases and J lost 2 bases. CDR3 length equals 16 residues. As DNA, the CDR3 is TGTGCCAGCAGCCAAGACGGAGCGGGGGCAACCTACGAGCAGTACTTC. As protein: CASSQDGAGATYEQYF.

This chain joins TRBV11-3 and TRBJ1-2, with D perhaps matching TRBD1 (6 bases). V was shortened by 3 bases and J by 3 bases, with 17 bases between the two germline ends. The CDR3 loop spans 16 amino acids. CDR1 is SGHNT, CDR2 YENEEA, per germline. The CDR3 nucleotides read TGTGCCAGCAGCTTTAGCGGGGGCGCTTCGGACTATGGCTACACCTTC. The encoded protein is CASSFSGGASDYGYTF.

The J gene is TRBJ2-1, the V gene TRBV15; 8 nucleotides line up with TRBD1. After removal of 8 bases from V and 7 bases from J, the junction contained 16 bases not matched to a gene. CDR3 length: 16 residues. Germline CDR1 reads LNHNV; CDR2 reads YYDKDF (reference sequence). CDR3 nucleotide sequence: TGTGCCACCGTCCCGGGGGACAGGCGACCTGGGAATGAGCAGTTCTTC. It translates to CATVPGDRRPGNEQFF.

The V gene is TRBV11-3, the J gene TRBJ1-5; D unresolved. This CDR3 contains 15 residues. The V end was cut by 5 bases, the J end by 7 bases, with 18 bases between. The germline gives CDR1 SGHNT, CDR2 YENEEA. CDR3 in DNA: TGTGCCAGCAGCCCCGCTCGAGGATTCGGGCAGCCCCAGCATTTT. Translation gives CASSPARGFGQPQHF. Full variable domain (missing parts from reference TRBV11-3 and TRBJ1-5): EAGVVQSPRYKIIEKKQPVAFWCNPISGHNTLYWYLQNLGQGPELLIRYENEEAVDDSQLPKDRFSAERLKGVDSTLKIQPAELGDSAVYLCASSPARGFGQPQHFGDGTRLSIL.

V is TRBV11-3 and J is TRBJ1-4; the match to TRBD1 covers 8 bases. V lost 1 base, J lost 8 bases, and 9 bases stayed unmatched. CDR3 size: 16 residues. CDR1 is SGHNT and CDR2 is YENEEA in the germline V gene. The CDR3 DNA follows: TGTGCCAGCAGCTTAGGCTTGACGTGGACAGGGGAAAAACTGTTTTTT. Translated: CASSLGLTWTGEKLFF. The complete variable domain, with remaining parts taken from reference TRBV11-3 and TRBJ1-4, reads EAGVVQSPRYKIIEKKQPVAFWCNPISGHNTLYWYLQNLGQGPELLIRYENEEAVDDSQLPKDRFSAERLKGVDSTLKIQPAELGDSAVYLCASSLGLTWTGEKLFFGSGTQLSVL.

Only one count was recorded for this clone. The rearrangement uses TRBV4-1 and TRBJ2-2; a possible D gene is TRBD2 (6 bases). This CDR3 is 15 amino acids long. CDR1 and CDR2 (germline): MGHRA, YSYEKL. V was shortened by 1 base and J by 4 bases, with 10 bases between the two germline ends. CDR3 coding DNA: TGCGCCAGCAGCCAAGGAGCGGGCCTCACCGGGGAGCTGTTTTTT. Encoded protein: CASSQGAGLTGELFF.

This chain uses TRBV6-5 with TRBJ1-1; D possibly corresponds to TRBD1 (6 bases). The CDR3 runs to 13 residues. Trimming cost V 8 bases and J 3 bases, with 13 bases left between them. Germline V CDR1 and CDR2: MNHEY, SVGAGI. The CDR3 DNA is TGTGCCAGCCGACACAGGGTGGACACTGAAGCTTTCTTT. Protein product: CASRHRVDTEAFF.

The V and J genes are TRBV10-3 and TRBJ1-2, with D perhaps TRBD1 (5 bases). V was trimmed by 5 bases and J by 8 bases, leaving 12 bases between them. Germline values: CDR1 ENHRY, CDR2 SYGVKD. This CDR3 is built from 12 residues. The CDR3 is CAISKTERGYTF. The CDR3 coding sequence is TGTGCCATCAGTAAGACAGAGCGCGGCTACACCTTC.

V and J are TRBV30 and TRBJ1-5, with a tentative D call TRBD1 (5 bases). With 3 bases removed from V and 7 bases from J, the gap between germline ends came to 10 bases. The CDR3 has 12 amino acids. Germline V gene sequence: CDR1 GTSNPN, CDR2 SVGIG (reference sequence). The CDR3 is CAWRTEGQPQHF. CDR3 nucleotides: TGTGCCTGGAGGACAGAAGGGCAGCCCCAGCATTTT. The full variable domain, with the rest looked up from reference TRBV30 and TRBJ1-5, is SQTIHQWPATLVQPVGSPLSLECTVEGTSNPNLYWYRQAAGRGLQLLFYSVGIGQISSEVPQNLSASRPQDRQFILSSKKLLLSDSGFYLCAWRTEGQPQHFGDGTRLSIL.

This clone showed up just a few times. The chain recombines TRBV5-1 with TRBJ1-1, with D unclear. Trimming took 0 bases from V and 1 from J, leaving 7 bases between them. The germline V gene encodes CDR1 SGHRS and CDR2 YFSETQ. The CDR3 covers 14 residues. The CDR3 spells CASSLEQTNTEAFF. The CDR3 DNA follows: TGCGCCAGCAGCTTGGAACAGACGAACACTGAAGCTTTCTTT.

The rearrangement joins TRBV18 to TRBJ1-1; 9 bases are shared with TRBD1. V lost 3 bases and J lost 0; bases outside the gene matches: 5. The CDR3 runs to 16 residues. Germline CDR1 is KGHSH and CDR2 is LQKENI. CDR3 coding DNA: TGTGCCAGCTCACCCTCGGGGGACAGGGTGAACACTGAAGCTTTCTTT. Protein: CASSPSGDRVNTEAFF.

The V call is TRBV7-8, the J call TRBJ2-7; 9 bases align to TRBD2. Germline V gene sequence: CDR1 SGHVS, CDR2 FQNEAQ. The length of the CDR3 is 15 residues. V gave up 6 bases and J gave up 6 bases; unmatched junction bases: 12. In nucleotides, the CDR3 is TGTGCCAGCAGTTTTTCCGGGACTAGCTTGCGCGAGCAGTACTTC. Translating gives CASSFSGTSLREQYF.

This clone was found a few times. The chain joins TRBV29-1 to TRBJ1-3; D not certain. There are 12 residues in the CDR3. Germline lookup yields CDR1 SQVTM and CDR2 ANQGSEA. Between the trimmed V and J ends, which lost 2 bases and 0 bases, there was a span of 2 bases. This chain's CDR3 is CSVELSGNTIYF. In DNA form, the CDR3 reads TGCAGCGTTGAACTCTCTGGAAACACCATATATTTT.

The sample holds one count of this clone. V usage is TRBV30 and J usage is TRBJ2-7; 7 nucleotides align to TRBD2. This CDR3 contains 14 residues. Germline CDR1 and CDR2: GTSNPN and SVGIG (reference sequence). After removal of 2 bases from V and 1 base from J, the junction contained 5 bases not matched to a gene. CDR3 DNA sequence: TGTGCCTGGAGTTGGGGGGGGTCTTCCTACGAGCAGTACTTC. Its protein product is CAWSWGGSSYEQYF. Together with reference TRBV30 and TRBJ2-7, the CDR3 gives the full variable domain: SQTIHQWPATLVQPVGSPLSLECTVEGTSNPNLYWYRQAAGRGLQLLFYSVGIGQISSEVPQNLSASRPQDRQFILSSKKLLLSDSGFYLCAWSWGGSSYEQYFGPGTRLTVT.

This CDR3 reads CASNPITDTQYF. The CDR3 DNA follows: TGTGCCAGCAATCCAATTACAGATACGCAGTATTTT. The chain joins TRBV2 to TRBJ2-3; D is uncertain. CDR1 and CDR2 from the germline V gene are SNHLY and FYNNEI. The CDR3 spans 12 residues. The V gene lost 7 bases and the J gene lost 3 bases, with 8 bases spanning the gap.

This sequence joins TRBV5-1 and TRBJ1-3; perhaps TRBD1 as D (6 bases). The V and J ends lost 0 bases and 0 bases respectively, with 13 bases between them. Germline V gene lookup returns CDR1 SGHRS and CDR2 YFSETQ. This CDR3 contains 17 residues. CDR3 bases: TGCGCCAGCAGCTTGGCCCAAGGGGGTAACTCTGGAAACACCATATATTTT. Protein: CASSLAQGGNSGNTIYF.

This sequence joins TRBV5-1 and TRBJ2-1, with D perhaps TRBD1 (6 bases). CDR3 size: 14 residues. From germline, CDR1 is SGHRS and CDR2 YFSETQ. Trimming took 4 bases from V and 5 from J, leaving 13 bases between them. The CDR3 here is CASSRVGQNNEQFF. CDR3 nucleotides: TGCGCCAGCAGCCGCGTTGGACAGAACAATGAGCAGTTCTTC. The full variable domain, rest sourced from reference TRBV5-1 and TRBJ2-1, is KAGVTQTPRYLIKTRGQQVTLSCSPISGHRSVSWYQQTPGQGLQFLFEYFSETQRNKGNFPGRFSGRQFSNSRSEMNVSTLELGDSALYLCASSRVGQNNEQFFGPGTRLTVL.

The chain carries TRBV5-6 and TRBJ2-2; 9 bases match TRBD2. Germline V lookup: CDR1 SGHDT, CDR2 YYEEEE. This CDR3 has 17 residues. The V gene end was trimmed by 1 base and the J gene end by 0 bases; junction bases not matched to a gene: 4. CDR3 loop: CASSLPRLAANTGELFF. CDR3 DNA: TGTGCCAGCAGCTTGCCGAGACTAGCGGCGAACACCGGGGAGCTGTTTTTT.

The chain has TRBV6-6 and TRBJ2-7; 9 bases map to TRBD1. The trim removed 1 base at V and 6 bases at J, leaving 4 bases unmatched. Germline lookup yields CDR1 MNHNY and CDR2 SVGAGI (reference sequence). This CDR3 contains 14 residues. In DNA form, the CDR3 reads TGTGCCAGCAGTTACTGGGGGACAGGGAGCGAGCAGTACTTC. Translation gives CASSYWGTGSEQYF.

This clone has only a few counts. The sample has other DNA sequences that encode this CDR3 too. The chain couples TRBV27 to TRBJ2-7, with a possible D match to TRBD1 (6 bases). Per the germline V gene, CDR1 is MNHEY and CDR2 is SMNVEV (reference sequence). This CDR3 contains 13 residues. The germline V and J ends were trimmed by 2 bases and 4 bases, with 9 bases remaining between them. CDR3 sequence (DNA): TGTGCCAGCAGTTTAACAGGGTCGTACGAGCAGTACTTC. Its protein is CASSLTGSYEQYF.

The chain recombines TRBV29-1 with TRBJ2-2, with D maybe TRBD2 (6 bases). The germline V and J ends were trimmed by 0 bases and 1 base, with 12 bases remaining between them. There are 16 residues in the CDR3. Germline lookup yields CDR1 SQVTM and CDR2 ANQGSEA. This chain's CDR3 is CSVEDKRRGNTGELFF. The DNA for the CDR3 is TGCAGCGTTGAAGATAAGCGGAGGGGGAACACCGGGGAGCTGTTTTTT.

The chain links TRBV10-1 to TRBJ2-2; D gene unclear. V shed 3 bases and J shed 1 base, with 3 bases lying between them. This CDR3 spans 13 amino acids. Germline CDR1 WNHNN, CDR2 SYGVQD (reference sequence). In DNA form, the CDR3 reads TGCGCCAGCAGTGACAGGAACACCGGGGAGCTGTTTTTT. Its protein is CASSDRNTGELFF.

The chain recombines TRBV5-1 with TRBJ1-1; D remains unclear. Germline V lookup: CDR1 SGHRS, CDR2 YFSETQ. V was cut by 0 bases and J by 1 base, with 4 bases left in between. The CDR3 is 13 amino acids. CDR3 coding DNA: TGCGCCAGCAGCTTGGAACAGAACACTGAAGCTTTCTTT. It yields the protein CASSLEQNTEAFF.

The chain joins TRBV5-6 to TRBJ1-2; 9 bases match TRBD1. CDR3 size: 16 residues. The V segment lost 0 bases and the J segment 2 bases; nucleotides outside the gene matches: 5. Germline CDR1 reads SGHDT; CDR2 reads YYEEEE. CDR3 sequence reads: CASSLGRTGDNYGYTF. The CDR3 DNA is TGTGCCAGCAGCTTGGGGCGGACAGGGGACAACTATGGCTACACCTTC.

This clone was counted a few times. This chain uses TRBV21-1 with TRBJ1-5. TRBV21-1 is a documented pseudogene. This CDR3 is built from 17 residues. CDR3 bases: TGTGCCAGCAGCAAAGAGGATACGGGAGGATGGAATCAGCCCCAGCATTTT. Translation gives CASSKEDTGGWNQPQHF.

The rearrangement links TRBV4-1 to TRBJ1-2, with a possible D match to TRBD1 (6 bases). Deletions cut 0 bases from V and 5 bases from J, with 13 bases between. This CDR3 contains 15 residues. The germline V gene encodes CDR1 MGHRA and CDR2 YSYEKL. CDR3 residues: CASSQDLTRGYGYTF. CDR3 bases: TGCGCCAGCAGCCAAGATCTAACCAGGGGTTATGGCTACACCTTC.